What follows describes a single T cell receptor (beta chain). This receptor's antigen is unknown. The sample holds no much larger clone one base away, and base qualities are not on file. CDR1 and CDR2 are read off the germline V gene as MGHRA and YSYEKL. The CDR3 runs 15 amino acids, cysteine and phenylalanine included. Solely the CDR3 DNA is kept, with 45 bases framed from the first base. For this chain, trimming is 2 bases at the V end and 2 bases at the J end, and the number of junction bases without a gene match is 2. The source of the sample is a study of shared T cell receptors in the human thymus (dated by TCRdb to about 2021). Turning to the overall study: The study examined how self-reactive, shared T-cell receptor alpha chains are generated in the human thymus.

To prepare the library, the immunoSEQ multiplex PCR assay was applied. In TCRdb, the immuneACCESS table is reduced to in-frame sequences with V and J assigned. These tables do not hold every clone; where another copy was compared, an unresolved V gene accounts for under half, and the others remain unexplained. The sample records hundreds of thousands of clones, 70% to 90% of which are singletons. Roughly 0.0086% of the sample is taken by the ten largest. The sample was also reused in another study, on human thymus T cells. According to the second study: The donors were immunologically healthy infants in Finland who had open corrective cardiac surgery for congenital heart defects. Thymus tissue was collected as surgical resects that were removed during corrective cardiac surgery. Biased V and J gene segment usage appeared to be present in both thymic and peripheral blood repertoires. The related research reported highly overlapping thymic TCR repertoires among unrelated individuals. TCR alpha and beta repertoires from roughly eight infant thymus samples and four related peripheral blood samples were characterized in the study. The cohort included more than five male and a couple of female infants, with donor ages spanning 7 to 244 days. Thymocytes were mechanically released from the tissue and were stored as pellets of roughly 9.5-34 million cells at -70 degrees C. A QIAsymphony instrument was used to extract genomic DNA from frozen cell pellets. Using the immunoSEQ multiplex PCR assay, the TCRB and TCRAD loci were amplified from a standardized quantity of quality-controlled genomic DNA. Amplicons spanned the V(D)J region at a length sufficient to cover the CDR3 and identify V and J genes. Through the commercial immunoSEQ service, the amplicons were sequenced on an Illumina platform. Primer bias and sequencing errors were corrected as previously described, and TCRAD and TCRB were defined on the basis of the IMGT database. immunoSEQ Analyzer 3.0 and VDJTools were used for repertoire analysis, which covered basic statistics, V/J segment usage, diversity estimates, rarefaction and pairwise overlap. To estimate diversity, the Chao1, ChaoE, Efron-Thisted, Shannon and inverse Simpson indices were applied, and diversity was also estimated on datasets down-sampled to the smallest sample. Repertoire overlap was determined by strict matching of CDR3 nucleotide sequence, V gene and J gene, and Jaccard-based multidimensional scaling clustering was applied. On average, approximately 860,000 unique TCRB clonotypes were obtained from thymus samples, compared with some 84,000 from blood samples.

Rearrangement joined TRBV4-1 to TRBJ1-4, and TRBD1 matches 7 of the central bases. The sample consisted of thymocytes. The clonotype originates from a boy under two years old with a congenital heart defect. Donor details come from another sample of the same person, matched by shared clones. This receptor carries the CDR3 CASSQSRGTNEKLFF. The nucleotide sequence is given as TGCGCCAGCAGCCAAAGCAGGGGGACTAATGAAAAACTGTTTTTT.